This TCR beta chain was identified in a study of T-cell reconstitution after alpha-beta-depleted transplantation in children. The sample holds a few counts of this clonotype. The antigen is not known. Mismatch with germline at one junction end may stem from a read error. CDR1 and CDR2 from the germline V gene are SGDLS and YYNGEE. The CDR3 runs to 13 residues. For TCRbeta, the library was prepared with unique molecular identifiers. TCRdb reprocessed the PCR reads via MiXCR and lists one record per CDR3 protein. The top ten clones hold 12% to 15% of a sample with fewer than 550,000 distinct CDR3 sequences, over 10% of them seen once. The study's findings and limits: From newly produced T cells came most of the T-cell counts and diversity one year after transplant. TCRbeta diversity was high at day 60 in some patients (a result of surviving recipient T cells and thymic progenitors). The origin of alpha-beta T cells about two months after transplant was reportedly several hundred expanded graft clones.

Material: PBMCs, mostly from graft donor cells, obtained 180 days after TCRalphabeta/CD19-depleted stem cell transplant. V usage is TRBV9 and J usage is TRBJ2-2; D ambiguous. The receptor was derived from a female patient aged 2 to 10 who had a stem cell transplant for aplastic anemia, so the T cells may come from the graft donor. CDR3 sequence reads: CASSEAVPGELFF. The CDR3 nucleotides are TGTGCCAGCAGCGAGGCGGTTCCCGGTGAGCTGTTTTTT. Full variable domain (rest looked up from reference TRBV9 and TRBJ2-2): DSGVTQTPKHLITATGQRVTLRCSPRSGDLSVYWYQQSLDQGLQFLIQYYNGEERAKGNILERFSAQQFPDLHSELNLSSLELGDSALYFCASSEAVPGELFFGEGSRLTVL.